The rows below give T cell receptor beta chains drawn from one sample of a study of blood T cell repertoires in COVID-19. Sequencing was performed with immunoSEQ multiplex PCR; in TCRdb, only in-frame clones are kept and a portion is missing. The repertoire includes around 300,000 clones, 75% to 90% of them detected once, and less than 15% sits in the top ten. Material for sequencing was peripheral blood. These receptors were obtained from an older woman with COVID-19, enrolled during active disease. The CDR3 runs from the conserved cysteine through the conserved F or W. A D gene is named only where the DNA matches it firmly. Only part of the rows carry a size: once, few, many, or a class if the clone is expanded.

d_call,j_call,clone_size,v_call,cdr3_nt,cdr3_aa
-,TRBJ1-2,-,TRBV28,TGTGCCAGCAGACAGGGTACTCTTGGCTACACCTTC,CASRQGTLGYTF
-,TRBJ2-1,-,TRBV4-3,TGCGCCAGCTCAACCGGCGGGGTGGACTACAATGAGCAGTTCTTC,CASSTGGVDYNEQFF
-,TRBJ1-3,-,TRBV18,TGTGCCAGCTCCCCGACAGACTCTGGAAACACCATATATTTT,CASSPTDSGNTIYF
TRBD1,TRBJ2-1,-,TRBV18,TGTGCCAGCTCACCACCGACAGGGTATTCCAGTGAGCAGTTCTTC,CASSPPTGYSSEQFF
-,TRBJ1-1,-,TRBV19,TGTGCCAGTAGTTCGTCAGGGGCCCCGAACACTGAAGCTTTCTTT,CASSSSGAPNTEAFF
TRBD2,TRBJ2-3,-,TRBV5-6,TGTGCCAGCAGCTTGCTGCGGGGGGCCGCCACAGATACGCAGTATTTT,CASSLLRGAATDTQYF
TRBD1,TRBJ1-2,once,TRBV28,TGTGCCAGCAGTTTAACGGGCCTGGGACAGGAGGGGAGCTATGGCTACACCTTC,CASSLTGLGQEGSYGYTF
TRBD2,TRBJ2-5,-,TRBV10-3,TGTGCCATCAGGGACTCGGGAGGCGGGCAAGAGACCCAGTACTTC,CAIRDSGGGQETQYF
-,TRBJ1-2,-,TRBV2,TGTGCCAGCAAGGACGGGACACTCGGTGCTAACTATGGCTACACCTTC,CASKDGTLGANYGYTF
TRBD2,TRBJ2-3,once,TRBV6-4,TGTGCCAGAATAGCGGGGGGGCCTTTGAGAGATACGCAGTATTTT,CARIAGGPLRDTQYF
-,TRBJ2-1,-,TRBV9,TGTGCCAGCACCGAAGGGGGAAGGAATGAGCAGTTCTTC,CASTEGGRNEQFF
-,TRBJ2-1,few,TRBV9,TGTGCCAGCAGCGTAGGGCGGGGAGAAAATGAGCAGTTCTTC,CASSVGRGENEQFF
-,TRBJ1-3,-,TRBV7-9,TGTGCCAGCAGCTTAGGGGTTCAGGCCCCTGGAAACACCATATATTTT,CASSLGVQAPGNTIYF
-,TRBJ2-3,-,TRBV27,TGTGCCAGCAGCCCACTCCTGGGGGAGGCAGATACGCAGTATTTT,CASSPLLGEADTQYF
-,TRBJ1-6,-,TRBV13,TGTGCCAGCAGCTCTAACCATGCAAACCGGGACACCGATTCGCGGAATTCACCCCTCCACTTT,CASSSNHANRDTDSRNSPLHF
-,TRBJ1-5,-,TRBV21-1,TGTGCCAGCAGCAAAGAGTCGGATCAGCCCCAGCATTTT,CASSKESDQPQHF
-,TRBJ2-7,-,TRBV5-1,TGCGCCAGCAGCGGAGGGACAGATTTCTACGAGCAGTACTTC,CASSGGTDFYEQYF
-,TRBJ2-5,-,TRBV10-3,TGTGCCATCAGAGGGGACACGGAGACCCAGTACTTC,CAIRGDTETQYF
TRBD1,TRBJ1-2,-,TRBV5-6,TGTGCCAGCAGCTACAGAACCCAGGGGGCGCTTGGCTACACCTTC,CASSYRTQGALGYTF
-,TRBJ2-7,few,TRBV4-2,TGTGCCAGCAGCCAAGATAACAGATACGAGCAGTACTTC,CASSQDNRYEQYF
-,TRBJ1-1,-,TRBV7-8,TGTGCCAGCAGCTTAACATGGACAGCCAACACTGAAGCTTTCTTT,CASSLTWTANTEAFF
-,TRBJ2-1,-,TRBV21-1,TGTGCCAGCCCCAAACCCCATCCCCCGACAGGGTCCTACAATGAGCAGTTCTTC,CASPKPHPPTGSYNEQFF
TRBD1,TRBJ1-6,few,TRBV5-4,TGTGCCAGCAGAGAGGGACAGTGGAATTCACCCCTCCACTTT,CASREGQWNSPLHF
-,TRBJ1-1,many,TRBV18,TGTGCCAGCTCACCGGCGGGGAAGAACACTGAAGCTTTCTTT,CASSPAGKNTEAFF
TRBD2,TRBJ2-1,-,TRBV7-6,TGTGCCAGCAGCTTAGTCCCCCCTAGCGGGGGGGCCATTCGGTACAATGAGCAGTTCTTC,CASSLVPPSGGAIRYNEQFF
TRBD1,TRBJ2-3,-,TRBV5-1,TGCGCCAGCAGCCCTGACAGGGTACACACAGATACGCAGTATTTT,CASSPDRVHTDTQYF
TRBD1,TRBJ2-2,few,TRBV5-6,TGTGCCAGCAGCTTTGGACAGGGCACCGGGGAGCTGTTTTTT,CASSFGQGTGELFF
TRBD1,TRBJ2-2,-,TRBV11-2,TGTGCCAGCAGCCCCAGGGGGCCTAGCGGGGAGCTGTTTTTT,CASSPRGPSGELFF
TRBD1,TRBJ1-6,-,TRBV9,TGTGCCAGCAGCTTACAGGGGGCTGGGAATTCACCCCTCCACTTT,CASSLQGAGNSPLHF
-,TRBJ2-1,-,TRBV3-1/TRBV3-2,TGTGCCAGCAGCCAAGTAGGGGCGGCGGCTGAGCAGTTCTTC,CASSQVGAAAEQFF
-,TRBJ2-5,-,TRBV9,TGTGCCAGCAGCGTAGCCTCAATCCCAGGAGAGACCCAGTACTTC,CASSVASIPGETQYF
-,TRBJ2-7,-,TRBV19,TGTGCCAGTAGTATCCAGGGGGGCCCCTACGAGCAGTACTTC,CASSIQGGPYEQYF
-,TRBJ2-4,few,TRBV3-1/TRBV3-2,TGTGCCAGCAGCCAAGCTGGCGAGGCGCTAGCCAAAAACATTCAGTACTTC,CASSQAGEALAKNIQYF
TRBD2,TRBJ2-2,-,TRBV6-2/TRBV6-3,TGTGCCAGCAGTTCGGGGGGGCATGTCGGGGAGCTGTTTTTT,CASSSGGHVGELFF
TRBD2,TRBJ2-1,-,TRBV10-3,TGTGCCATCAGTGAACTAGCGGGGGGGGTGAATGAGCAGTTCTTC,CAISELAGGVNEQFF
-,TRBJ2-5,-,TRBV11-2,TGTGCCAGCAGCCCTACCGGTCATCAAGAGACCCAGTACTTC,CASSPTGHQETQYF
-,TRBJ2-1,-,TRBV5-1,TGCGCCAGCAGCTTGGTGTTTAGCAGGGACAATGAGCAGTTCTTC,CASSLVFSRDNEQFF
-,TRBJ1-1,-,TRBV10-1,TGCGCCAGCAGTGACATGGAGCCGAACACTGAAGCTTTCTTT,CASSDMEPNTEAFF
-,TRBJ2-5,-,TRBV24-1,TGTGCCACCAGTGATTTCTGGGGCGGAGAGACCCAGTACTTC,CATSDFWGGETQYF
-,TRBJ1-1,-,TRBV28,TGTGCCAGCGTTACCTCCCTATACGCCACTGAAGCTTTCTTT,CASVTSLYATEAFF
TRBD2,TRBJ2-1,-,TRBV19,TGTGCCAGTAGTATTGGACTAGCGGGTGAGAATGAGCAGTTCTTC,CASSIGLAGENEQFF
-,TRBJ1-2,-,TRBV29-1,TGCAGCGTCGCCAAACAGGTTAACTATGGCTACACCTTC,CSVAKQVNYGYTF
TRBD1,TRBJ2-1,few,TRBV12-3/TRBV12-4,TGTGCCAGCAGTCCGACAGGGATAGGGGAGCAGTTCTTC,CASSPTGIGEQFF